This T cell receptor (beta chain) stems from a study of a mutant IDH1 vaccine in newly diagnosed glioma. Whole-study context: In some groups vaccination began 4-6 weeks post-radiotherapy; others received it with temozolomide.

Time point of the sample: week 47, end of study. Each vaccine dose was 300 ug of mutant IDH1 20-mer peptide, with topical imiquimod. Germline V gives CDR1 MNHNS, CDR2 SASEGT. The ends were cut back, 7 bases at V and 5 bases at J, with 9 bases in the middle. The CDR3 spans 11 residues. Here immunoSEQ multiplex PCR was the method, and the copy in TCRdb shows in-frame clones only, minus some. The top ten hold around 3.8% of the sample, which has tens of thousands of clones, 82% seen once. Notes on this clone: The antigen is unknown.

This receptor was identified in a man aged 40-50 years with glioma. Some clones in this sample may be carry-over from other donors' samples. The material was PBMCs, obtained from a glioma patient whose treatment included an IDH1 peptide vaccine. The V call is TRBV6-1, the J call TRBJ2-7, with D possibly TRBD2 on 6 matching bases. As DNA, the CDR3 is TGTGCCAGCAAGCGGGTGAACGAGCAGTACTTC. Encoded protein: CASKRVNEQYF.